This entry lists 28 T cell receptor beta chains sequenced from one sample in a study of technical replicates of blood from a handful of donors. Sequencing was performed with immunoSEQ multiplex PCR; in TCRdb, only in-frame clones are kept and a portion is missing. The table has approximately 79,000 clones, 85% to 95% seen once. Material for sequencing was T cells isolated from PBMCs. Every receptor here comes from a human donor in good health.

The chain is built from TRBV28 and TRBJ2-1, with 15 bases identical to TRBD2. The germline V gene encodes CDR1 MDHEN and CDR2 SYDVKM. Losses at the gene ends were 3 bases for V and 5 bases for J; bases not matched to a gene: 11. CDR3 length equals 19 residues. The DNA of the CDR3 is TGTGCCAGCAGTTTCTACGGACTAGCGGGAGGGACGGGTAACAATGAGCAGTTCTTC. It codes for CASSFYGLAGGTGNNEQFF.

J is TRBJ1-5 and V is TRBV10-1; TRBD1 might be the D (6 bases). The V end lost 3 bases, the J end lost 7 bases, and 7 bases lay between the germline ends. This CDR3 is 12 amino acids long. Germline CDR1 is WNHNN and CDR2 is SYGVQD (reference sequence). The CDR3 region is CASSDTGQPQHF. The CDR3 DNA reads as TGCGCCAGCAGTGATACAGGGCAGCCCCAGCATTTT.

This chain's CDR3 is CASSSNRDRGREQYF. CDR3 coding DNA: TGTGCCAGCAGCTCCAACCGGGACAGGGGGCGTGAGCAGTACTTC. V gene TRBV11-1 combines with J gene TRBJ2-7, with 12 nucleotides matching TRBD1. J lost 7 bases, V lost 4 bases, and 8 bases had no gene match. Germline V CDR1 and CDR2: SGHAT, FQDESV (reference sequence). This CDR3 is built from 15 residues. Together with reference TRBV11-1 and TRBJ2-7, the CDR3 gives the full variable domain: EAEVAQSPRYKITEKSQAVAFWCDPISGHATLYWYRQILGQGPELLVQFQDESVVDDSQLPKDRFSAERLKGVDSTLKIQPAELGDSAMYLCASSSNRDRGREQYFGPGTRLTVT.

The genes are TRBV14 and TRBJ2-4, with D uncertain. From germline, CDR1 is SGHDN and CDR2 FVKESK. Deletions cut 3 bases from V and 10 bases from J, with 10 bases between. The CDR3 totals 12 residues. CDR3 DNA sequence: TGTGCCAGCAGCCAGGTGACTTCAATTCAGTACTTC. It specifies CASSQVTSIQYF.

In this sample, this clone turned up once. The chain uses TRBV28 and TRBJ2-7, with D possibly matching TRBD2 (6 bases). This CDR3 is 15 amino acids long. V shed 4 bases and J shed 4 bases, with 17 bases lying between them. Looked up from germline, CDR1 is MDHEN and CDR2 is SYDVKM. DNA for the CDR3: TGTGCCAGCAGTTCCTCGGGACTGTTACGTTACGAGCAGTACTTC. Amino acid sequence: CASSSSGLLRYEQYF.

The genes are TRBV7-8 and TRBJ2-7; 8 nucleotides match TRBD1. Germline CDR1 is SGHVS and CDR2 is FQNEAQ. CDR3 length equals 16 residues. V shed 6 bases and J 2 bases; nucleotides not matched to a gene: 12. The CDR3 DNA is TGTGCCAGCAGTCCTTTCATACAGGGGGAAGCCTACGAGCAGTACTTC. This gives the protein CASSPFIQGEAYEQYF.

The V gene is TRBV10-3, the J gene TRBJ2-7; D is possibly TRBD2 (6 bases). The CDR3 is 15 residues long. The germline V gene has CDR1 ENHRY and CDR2 SYGVKD. V gave up 2 bases and J gave up 7 bases, with 18 bases separating them. CDR3 sequence reads: CAISEPSSVGGEQYF. The CDR3 bases are TGTGCCATCAGTGAGCCGTCATCCGTGGGAGGTGAGCAGTACTTC.

The chain combines TRBV11-3 with TRBJ2-7; a weak D match, TRBD2 (5 bases). The V gene's germline CDR1 is SGHNT and CDR2 YENEEA. The CDR3 consists of 13 residues. V lost 7 bases, J lost 2 bases, and 12 bases lay in between. CDR3 nucleotides: TGTGCCAGCAAACGATCCGGGGCCTACGAGCAGTACTTC. Protein product: CASKRSGAYEQYF.

The chain employs TRBV10-2 and TRBJ1-1, with D perhaps matching TRBD1 (5 bases). Germline CDR1 WSHSY, CDR2 SAAADI. The CDR3 consists of 15 residues. V was trimmed by 0 bases and J by 4 bases, leaving 12 bases between them. This chain's CDR3 is CASSESQGLATEAFF. The CDR3 bases are TGCGCCAGCAGTGAGTCCCAGGGTCTGGCCACTGAAGCTTTCTTT.

This clone was counted only a few times. The rearrangement joins TRBV6-4 to TRBJ2-1; the match to TRBD1 covers 7 bases. The germline gives CDR1 MRHNA, CDR2 SNTAGT. The CDR3 runs 16 residues. J was trimmed by 9 bases and V by 5 bases; bases with no gene match: 16. The CDR3 bases are TGTGCCAGCAGTCGAATTACGACAGGGAAACTGCGTGAGCAGTTCTTC. This encodes CASSRITTGKLREQFF.

The chain couples TRBV6-5 to TRBJ1-1; perhaps TRBD1 as D (6 bases). Per germline, CDR1 MNHEY and CDR2 SVGAGI. Deletions cut 5 bases from V and 2 bases from J, with 9 bases between. This CDR3 region has 13 residues. CDR3 DNA sequence: TGTGCCAGCAGTACGACAGGAAACACTGAAGCTTTCTTT. Amino acids: CASSTTGNTEAFF.

The rearrangement links TRBV30 to TRBJ1-2, with D perhaps matching TRBD1 (5 bases). V lost 0 bases to trimming and J lost 7 bases, with 12 bases between them. Germline V gives CDR1 GTSNPN, CDR2 SVGIG (reference sequence). This CDR3 has 13 amino acids. CDR3 DNA: TGTGCCTGGAGTGTACGGGGGAGGGGTGGCTACACCTTC. This translates into CAWSVRGRGGYTF.

The chain couples TRBV5-1 to TRBJ1-1; possibly TRBD1 for D (5 bases). Germline CDR1 SGHRS, CDR2 YFSETQ. The CDR3 extends over 14 amino acids. Trimming took 1 base from V and 11 from J, leaving 18 bases between them. DNA for the CDR3: TGCGCCAGCAGCTTGAATCCAGGGAACGAACTGGCTTTCTTT. Its translation is CASSLNPGNELAFF.

This chain uses TRBV7-2 with TRBJ2-7; D remains unclear. The CDR3 runs 15 residues. Germline V CDR1 and CDR2: SGHTA, FQGNSA. V lost 1 base, J lost 0 bases, and 10 bases lay in between. CDR3 sequence: CASSLVGQSSYEQYF. The CDR3 nucleotides are TGTGCCAGCAGCTTAGTTGGGCAGAGCTCCTACGAGCAGTACTTC.

The chain uses TRBV6-4 and TRBJ2-3, with TRBD2 matching 9 bases. The CDR3 runs 16 residues. CDR1 MRHNA and CDR2 SNTAGT come from the germline V gene. The V segment lost 8 bases and the J segment 2 bases; nucleotides outside the gene matches: 11. The CDR3 region has the DNA TGTGCCAGCCCTTCTTGGACTAGCGAGGACACAGATACGCAGTATTTT. It codes for CASPSWTSEDTDTQYF.

A single count supports this clone. V gene TRBV6-1 combines with J gene TRBJ2-7, with 7 bases matching TRBD2. Germline trimming cut 1 base from V and 5 bases from J; bases unmatched to any gene: 5. The CDR3 covers 14 residues. Germline CDR1 and CDR2: MNHNS and SASEGT. CDR3 nucleotide sequence: TGTGCCAGCAGTGAAGGAGGGAGGGCCCACGAGCAGTACTTC. This translates into CASSEGGRAHEQYF.

V gene TRBV19 combines with J gene TRBJ1-2; TRBD1 matches 7 bases. Trimming cost V 4 bases and J 5 bases; bases outside gene matches: 1. Per the germline V gene, CDR1 is LNHDA and CDR2 is SQIVND (reference sequence). The CDR3 extends over 12 amino acids. Here the CDR3 DNA reads TGTGCCAGTAGTAGGACAGGTTATGGCTACACCTTC. Its protein is CASSRTGYGYTF.

The CDR3 sequence is CASSVSGFNEQFF. DNA for the CDR3: TGTGCCAGCAGTGTTTCCGGGTTCAATGAGCAGTTCTTC. V usage is TRBV2 and J usage is TRBJ2-1; D gene ambiguous. V was pared by 4 bases and J by 6 bases, with 10 bases between. The length of the CDR3 is 13 residues. Germline V lookup: CDR1 SNHLY, CDR2 FYNNEI.

The chain recombines TRBV2 with TRBJ2-3; D call uncertain. V dropped 10 bases and J dropped 3 bases, with 11 bases sitting between them. The CDR3 loop spans 12 amino acids. Germline values: CDR1 SNHLY, CDR2 FYNNEI. This CDR3 reads CATRSETDTQYF. The CDR3 DNA reads as TGTGCCACCAGAAGCGAGACAGATACGCAGTATTTT.

The rearrangement joins TRBV28 to TRBJ1-1; D not resolved. Trimming pared 7 bases from V and 2 bases from J, leaving 5 bases between. The germline CDR1 and CDR2 sequences are MDHEN and SYDVKM. The CDR3 is made up of 11 amino acids. This CDR3 reads CASTKNTEAFF. CDR3 in DNA: TGTGCCAGCACCAAAAACACTGAAGCTTTCTTT.

This clone was seen only once. V usage is TRBV29-1 and J usage is TRBJ2-1; a weak D match, TRBD2 (7 bases). CDR1 and CDR2 (germline): SQVTM, ANQGSEA. V was trimmed by 6 bases and J by 4 bases, leaving 13 bases between them. This CDR3 contains 13 residues. CDR3 bases: TGCAGCGTCCCGGGGGGCGCTTACAATGAGCAGTTCTTC. Protein: CSVPGGAYNEQFF.

This chain links TRBV5-1 with TRBJ2-3; TRBD1 agrees at 7 bases. Germline loops: CDR1 SGHRS, CDR2 YFSETQ. This CDR3 comprises 14 residues. Trimming took 0 bases from V and 8 from J; bases not matched to a gene: 6. CDR3 in DNA: TGCGCCAGCAGCTTGGACCGGGACAGCCTTACGCAGTATTTT. Translated, it gives CASSLDRDSLTQYF.

Written as DNA, the CDR3 is TGTGCCAGCAGCTACCGGGACACTTCAAACTATGGCTACACCTTC. This codes for CASSYRDTSNYGYTF. The V call is TRBV7-3, the J call TRBJ1-2; D is possibly TRBD1 (6 bases). CDR3 length equals 15 residues. CDR1 is SGHTA, CDR2 FQGTGA, per germline. Trimming shortened V by 4 bases and J by 2 bases, and 14 bases separated the two germline ends.

The gene calls are TRBV2 and TRBJ1-4; no clear D. Germline V gene lookup returns CDR1 SNHLY and CDR2 FYNNEI. CDR3 length: 13 amino acids. V was clipped by 6 bases and J by 6 bases, with 11 bases between them. CDR3 DNA sequence: TGTGCCAGCAGCCTATTTCGTGATGAAAAACTGTTTTTT. Protein sequence: CASSLFRDEKLFF.

The rearrangement uses TRBV5-1 and TRBJ1-1; perhaps TRBD1 as D (6 bases). Trimming pared 7 bases from V and 0 bases from J, leaving 16 bases between. There are 15 residues in the CDR3. Germline V lookup: CDR1 SGHRS, CDR2 YFSETQ. In DNA, the CDR3 is TGCGCCAGCTCATCTTCCGGGACACTGAACACTGAAGCTTTCTTT. This sequence encodes CASSSSGTLNTEAFF.

The rearrangement uses TRBV6-6 and TRBJ2-1, with 12 nucleotides matching TRBD2. V dropped 5 bases and J dropped 8; count of bases not matched to a gene: 10. CDR3 length: 16 amino acids. CDR1 MNHNY and CDR2 SVGAGI come from the germline V gene (reference sequence). CDR3 coding DNA: TGTGCCAGCAGTCAGCCGTGGACTAGCGGGATTGATGAGCAGTTCTTC. It specifies CASSQPWTSGIDEQFF.

This chain links TRBV6-6 with TRBJ2-7; no clear D gene. CDR1 is MNHNY and CDR2 is SVGAGI in the germline V gene (reference sequence). CDR3 length: 13 amino acids. The germline V and J ends were trimmed by 0 bases and 6 bases, with 9 bases remaining between them. In DNA, the CDR3 is TGTGCCAGCAGTTACTCTGTGGCTTCCGAGCAGTACTTC. Amino acid sequence: CASSYSVASEQYF.

The chain recombines TRBV2 with TRBJ2-3; 15 positions agree with TRBD2. Losses at the gene ends were 8 bases for V and 4 bases for J; bases not matched to a gene: 4. The CDR3 has 15 amino acids. Per germline, CDR1 SNHLY and CDR2 FYNNEI. CDR3 loop: CASEGLAGGADTQYF. The CDR3 DNA reads as TGTGCCAGCGAGGGACTAGCGGGAGGAGCAGATACGCAGTATTTT.